The T cell receptor beta chain described here comes from a study of vaccination effects on CD4 cells after COVID-19. Study-level information: Cultures of about 2 million PBMC per well contained 10 IU/ml IL-2 plus 10 ug/ml peptides.

Details on this clone: Its antigen remains unknown.

It was after 10 days of culture that CD4+ T cells were isolated. Germline CDR1 is MNHEY and CDR2 is SVGAGI. The CDR3 extends over 14 amino acids. V dropped 0 bases and J dropped 6; count of bases not matched to a gene: 2. Clones were read by immunoSEQ multiplex PCR, and TCRdb kept only the in-frame ones, dropping some. The table lists approximately 47,000 clones, 70% to 80% of them singletons. This TCR came from a human donor who had a prior SARS-CoV-2 infection. The source material was CD4+ T cells from PBMCs cultured without peptide, sampled before COVID-19 vaccination. The genes are TRBV6-5 and TRBJ1-5; 7 bases align to TRBD1. The CDR3: CASSYSPGGQPQHF. Written as DNA, the CDR3 is TGTGCCAGCAGTTACTCGCCAGGGGGTCAGCCCCAGCATTTT.